This is a list of T cell receptor beta chains from one sample in a study of blood T cell repertoires in COVID-19. Clones were read by immunoSEQ multiplex PCR, and TCRdb kept only the in-frame ones, dropping some. The sample carries about 240,000 clones, 86% recorded once. The sequenced sample consisted of peripheral blood. These TCRs come from a man in his fifties or sixties with acute or convalescent COVID-19. Both conserved end residues are part of each CDR3. A D gene is named only where the DNA matches it firmly. Expanded clones are given a class, and other clones once, few, many or no size at all.

TRBD1 | - | TRBJ1-5 | TRBV28 | TGTGCCAGCAGTATCCCAGGGGGACACAATCAGCCCCAGCATTTT | CASSIPGGHNQPQHF
- | - | TRBJ1-1 | TRBV30 | TGTGCCTGGAGCGCCCGAAGGAGCAACACTGAAGCTTTCTTT | CAWSARRSNTEAFF
- | - | TRBJ2-1 | TRBV27 | TGTGCCAGCAGCCTCTCGGGAAACAATGAGCAGTTCTTC | CASSLSGNNEQFF
- | once | TRBJ1-1 | TRBV2 | TGTGCCAGCAGTGAAGTAGGGAGGGCGACTGAAGCTTTCTTT | CASSEVGRATEAFF
- | - | TRBJ2-3 | TRBV12-3/TRBV12-4 | TGTGCCAGCAGCCGCTACTCCACAGATACGCAGTATTTT | CASSRYSTDTQYF
TRBD2 | - | TRBJ2-2 | TRBV5-1 | TGCGCCAGCAGCTTCAGCGGGAGGGGGAACACCGGGGAGCTGTTTTTT | CASSFSGRGNTGELFF
TRBD1 | - | TRBJ2-2 | TRBV5-6 | TGTGCCAGCATCATCTTAGGGACAGGGGGCGCCAGCACCGGGGAGCTGTTTTTT | CASIILGTGGASTGELFF
TRBD1 | - | TRBJ1-4 | TRBV28 | TGTGCCAGCAGCTCGCCGGGACAGGGAGGTGGAAAACTGTTTTTT | CASSSPGQGGGKLFF
TRBD2 | - | TRBJ2-1 | TRBV7-3 | TGTGCCAGCAGCTTCGGGACTAGCAGCCTTGGGGAGCAGTTCTTC | CASSFGTSSLGEQFF
TRBD2 | - | TRBJ2-1 | TRBV11-2 | TGTGCCAGCAGCTTTCAACTAGCGGGAGGACTCTACAATGAGCAGTTCTTC | CASSFQLAGGLYNEQFF
- | - | TRBJ1-3 | TRBV7-8 | TGTGCCAGCAGCACGACCGGGTCCGGAGGAAACACCATATATTTT | CASSTTGSGGNTIYF
TRBD2 | - | TRBJ2-3 | TRBV30 | TGTGCCTGGAGTGTACTACTAGCGGGGAGCACAGATACGCAGTATTTT | CAWSVLLAGSTDTQYF
- | - | TRBJ1-1 | TRBV6-6 | TGTGCCAGCAGCGAGATGAACACTGAAGCTTTCTTT | CASSEMNTEAFF
- | - | TRBJ1-3 | TRBV9 | TGTGCCAGCAGCGGCGGGGGGATTGTATCTGGAAACACCATATATTTT | CASSGGGIVSGNTIYF
- | - | TRBJ2-3 | TRBV10-3 | TGTGCCAGCCGGCCGGGCCCAGGGGACGATACGCAGTATTTT | CASRPGPGDDTQYF
- | - | TRBJ1-4 | TRBV6-5 | TGTGCCAGCAGCCCAGGGGTAGGAGAAAAACTGTTTTTT | CASSPGVGEKLFF